The 30 T cell receptor beta chains reported below all come from one sample, sequenced in a study of T cells in Graves' hyperthyroidism and ophthalmopathy. Amplification of TCR beta CDR3 regions was performed using RNA transcripts as template. A set of HTBI primers served as the primers for a first-round RT-PCR of the TCR CDR3. MiXCR was run by TCRdb on the multiplex PCR reads, yielding one entry per CDR3 protein. Of approximately 500,000 distinct CDR3 sequences listed, roughly 50% are singletons. The sequenced sample consisted of peripheral blood or thyroid tissue (not recorded which). The receptors shown here come from a woman between 18 and 30 years old with Graves' hyperthyroidism.

This clonotype was seen a few times. The V call is TRBV2, the J call TRBJ2-2; D could derive from TRBD1 or TRBD2 (5 bases each). Germline V gene data show CDR1 as SNHLY and CDR2 as FYNNEI. Trimming shortened V by 2 bases and J by 11 bases, and 9 bases separated the two germline ends. This CDR3 region has 12 residues. The CDR3 loop is CASSERDGELFF. CDR3 nucleotide sequence: TGTGCCAGCAGTGAAAGGGACGGTGAGCTGTTTTTT.

This clonotype has a count of ten or more. The chain uses TRBV11-3 and TRBJ1-4; 10 nucleotides align to TRBD1. J gave up 5 bases and V 5 bases, and 2 bases lay outside the gene matches. There are 14 residues in the CDR3. Germline V CDR1 and CDR2: SGHNT, YENEEA. This CDR3 is CASSQDRGNEKLFF. CDR3 DNA sequence: TGTGCCAGCAGCCAGGACAGGGGGAATGAAAAACTGTTTTTT.

This rearrangement joins TRBV11-2 to TRBJ1-6; TRBD1 agrees at 8 bases. With V trimmed by 6 bases and J by 8 bases, 6 bases remained unmatched. The V gene's germline CDR1 is SGHAT and CDR2 FQNNGV. CDR3 length equals 14 residues. For the CDR3, the DNA is TGTGCCAGCAGTCACGACAGGGGTGATTCACCCCTCCACTTT. Translated, it gives CASSHDRGDSPLHF.

This clonotype has a count of ten or more. This sequence joins TRBV7-2 and TRBJ2-7; D possibly matches TRBD1 or TRBD2 (6 bases each). V lost 6 bases and J 13 bases, leaving 31 bases between the germline ends. The CDR3 extends over 16 amino acids. The V gene's germline CDR1 is SGHTA and CDR2 FQGNSA. In DNA, the CDR3 is TGTGCCAGCAGTTTCATCGGGGGCGGGGAGTGGATTTTAGAATACTTC. It is translated as CASSFIGGGEWILEYF.

This chain connects TRBV29-1 to TRBJ1-5; 9 bases agree with TRBD1. The CDR3 sequence is 17 residues long. Germline values: CDR1 SQVTM, CDR2 ANQGSEA. With V trimmed by 6 bases and J by 0 bases, 12 bases remained unmatched. CDR3 DNA: TGCAGCGTGAGCCAAGAGGGACAGGGATATAGCAATCAGCCCCAGCATTTT. This gives the protein CSVSQEGQGYSNQPQHF.

The rearrangement uses TRBV15 and TRBJ2-7; 12 nucleotides line up with TRBD2. The CDR3 runs 15 residues. Germline trimming cut 3 bases from V and 12 bases from J; bases unmatched to any gene: 12. The germline gives CDR1 LNHNV, CDR2 YYDKDF (reference sequence). CDR3 DNA: TGTGCCACCAGCAGTGAGCCCCTAGCGGGAGGGCCCGCGTACTTC. Translated, it gives CATSSEPLAGGPAYF.

This clonotype was counted ten times or more. The chain joins TRBV4-1 to TRBJ1-1, with 8 bases matching TRBD1. This CDR3 spans 15 amino acids. Germline lookup yields CDR1 MGHRA and CDR2 YSYEKL. V was pared by 3 bases and J by 4 bases, with 7 bases of the junction left unmatched. CDR3 in DNA: TGCGCCAGCAGCCACCGGACAGGGTGGGGCACTGAAGCTTTCTTT. It is translated as CASSHRTGWGTEAFF.

Ten or more counts support this clonotype. The chain is built from TRBV6-2 or TRBV6-3 and TRBJ1-3, with D maybe TRBD1 (6 bases). V was pared by 6 bases and J by 0 bases, with 9 bases between. The CDR3 contains 14 residues. CDR1 is MNHEY, CDR2 SVGEGT, per germline. CDR3 sequence: CASRADSSGNTIYF. The CDR3 coding sequence is TGTGCCAGCAGAGCGGACAGCTCTGGAAACACCATATATTTT.

The rearrangement links TRBV15 to TRBJ2-5; TRBD1 is a possible D gene (5 bases). CDR3 length equals 12 residues. Germline lookup yields CDR1 LNHNV and CDR2 YYDKDF (reference sequence). Trimming took off 8 bases at V and 5 bases at J, with 12 bases between the two ends. The CDR3 sequence: CATAGRRETQYF. DNA for the CDR3: TGTGCCACCGCAGGGCGGCGGGAGACCCAGTACTTC.

For the CDR3, the DNA is TGTGCCAGCAGCGTAGATTCGGGGACAGGGAACACTGAAGCTTTCTTT. Translating it yields CASSVDSGTGNTEAFF. The V gene is TRBV9, the J gene TRBJ1-1; 8 bases line up with TRBD1. The CDR3 has 16 amino acids. Germline CDR1 and CDR2: SGDLS and YYNGEE. V was pared by 0 bases and J by 1 base, with 5 bases of the junction left unmatched.

This clonotype was counted ten times or more. Written as DNA, the CDR3 is TGTGCCAGCAGCTCAGGACTGAACTCTGGAAACACCATATATTTT. This sequence encodes CASSSGLNSGNTIYF. This rearrangement joins TRBV7-8 to TRBJ1-3; the D is unclear. The germline V and J ends were trimmed by 4 bases and 0 bases, with 10 bases remaining between them. The CDR3 runs to 15 residues. Germline V gives CDR1 SGHVS, CDR2 FQNEAQ.

This clonotype was seen ten or more times. This rearrangement joins TRBV7-2 to TRBJ2-7; unclear D gene. CDR3 size: 17 residues. Germline assignment: CDR1 SGHTA and CDR2 FQGNSA. V was shortened by 1 base and J by 2 bases, with 18 bases between the two germline ends. This CDR3 is CASSLVTSGLGAYEQYF. CDR3 bases: TGTGCCAGCAGCTTAGTCACCTCGGGCCTAGGAGCCTACGAGCAGTACTTC.

The table lists this clonotype with many counts. CDR3 loop: CASSLTGTGEQYF. The CDR3 DNA reads TGTGCCAGCAGCTTAACGGGAACGGGCGAGCAGTACTTC. This chain links TRBV7-3 with TRBJ2-7; D unresolved. V lost 0 bases to trimming and J lost 6 bases, with 9 bases between them. The germline V gene encodes CDR1 SGHTA and CDR2 FQGTGA. This CDR3 has 13 amino acids.

This clonotype occurred many times. The V gene is TRBV20-1, the J gene TRBJ2-7; D gene unclear. The CDR3 covers 14 residues. With 2 bases removed from V and 3 bases from J, the gap between germline ends came to 14 bases. Germline CDR1 and CDR2: DFQATT and SNEGSKA (reference sequence). The CDR3 here is CSARNSEGVYEQYF. CDR3 nucleotides: TGCAGTGCTAGAAACTCCGAAGGCGTCTACGAGCAGTACTTC.

The J gene is TRBJ2-1, the V gene TRBV7-2, with D perhaps TRBD2 (7 bases). Germline loops: CDR1 SGHTA, CDR2 FQGNSA. The CDR3 has 15 amino acids. The V end was cut by 4 bases, the J end by 8 bases, with 18 bases between. The CDR3 bases are TGTGCCAGCAGCTGGAGGGGGGGAGGCATAGATGAGCAGTTCTTC. It yields the protein CASSWRGGGIDEQFF. The complete variable domain, with remaining parts taken from reference TRBV7-2 and TRBJ2-1, reads GAGVSQSPSNKVTEKGKDVELRCDPISGHTALYWYRQSLGQGLEFLIYFQGNSAPDKSGLPSDRFSAERTGGSVSTLTIQRTQQEDSAVYLCASSWRGGGIDEQFFGPGTRLTVL.

The chain recombines TRBV11-3 with TRBJ2-6; D remains unclear. V shed 1 base and J shed 0 bases, with 7 bases lying between them. This CDR3 contains 16 residues. Germline CDR1 SGHNT, CDR2 YENEEA. The CDR3 spells CASSLVPGSGANVLTF. DNA for the CDR3: TGTGCCAGCAGCTTAGTCCCCGGCTCTGGGGCCAACGTCCTGACTTTC.

This clonotype showed up just once. The rearrangement uses TRBV5-1 and TRBJ2-7; D is perhaps TRBD1 (6 bases). This CDR3 is 13 amino acids long. Germline V gene sequence: CDR1 SGHRS, CDR2 YFSETQ. Trimming cost V 0 bases and J 6 bases, with 10 bases left between them. The CDR3 loop reads CASSLGQATEQYF. The CDR3, as DNA: TGCGCCAGCAGCTTGGGACAGGCCACCGAGCAGTACTTC.

This clonotype came up once. The chain links TRBV2 to TRBJ2-5; 10 bases are shared with TRBD2. The J call may be in error: the DNA end matches TRBJ2-7 better. From germline, CDR1 is SNHLY and CDR2 FYNNEI. CDR3 length: 14 amino acids. CDR3 sequence (DNA): TGTGCCAGCTCCGGGGCTAGCGGGAGTGGCGAGCAGTACTTC. Protein sequence: CASSGASGSGEQYF.

This clonotype was seen more than once but under ten times. The chain is built from TRBV27 and TRBJ2-7; 14 bases match TRBD2. The germline CDR1 and CDR2 sequences are MNHEY and SMNVEV (reference sequence). The CDR3 consists of 15 residues. V gave up 2 bases and J gave up 8 bases; unmatched junction bases: 5. The CDR3 loop reads CASSLTGLAGAKQYF. The CDR3 bases are TGTGCCAGCAGTTTAACGGGACTAGCGGGAGCTAAGCAGTACTTC.

Many counts were recorded for this clonotype. This chain joins TRBV6-4 and TRBJ2-6; tentative D call: TRBD1 (6 bases). This CDR3 region has 16 residues. The V end lost 0 bases, the J end lost 0 bases, and 6 bases lay between the germline ends. From germline, CDR1 is MRHNA and CDR2 SNTAGT. The CDR3 loop reads CASSDSGGSGANVLTF. CDR3 in DNA: TGTGCCAGCAGTGACTCAGGGGGCTCTGGGGCCAACGTCCTGACTTTC.

This clonotype was seen repeatedly, ten times or more. This chain links TRBV7-2 with TRBJ1-3; no reliable D call. The CDR3 totals 15 residues. Germline loops: CDR1 SGHTA, CDR2 FQGNSA. V was shortened by 5 bases and J by 4 bases, with 15 bases between the two germline ends. The CDR3 loop reads CASSPQSNRGNTIYF. In DNA, the CDR3 is TGTGCCAGCAGCCCCCAGTCAAATAGGGGAAACACCATATATTTT.

The gene calls are TRBV7-9 and TRBJ2-3, with a weak D call TRBD2 (6 bases). The CDR3 is made up of 15 amino acids. V dropped 3 bases and J dropped 4 bases, with 14 bases sitting between them. The germline gives CDR1 SEHNR, CDR2 FQNEAQ (reference sequence). The DNA of the CDR3 is TGTGCCAGCAGCTTCAGGGACTCCGCCGCAGATACGCAGTATTTT. Translation gives CASSFRDSAADTQYF.

This clonotype came up many times. V is TRBV12-3 or TRBV12-4 and J is TRBJ2-5, with 7 bases lining up with TRBD2. The length of the CDR3 is 12 residues. V was pared by 6 bases and J by 3 bases, with 1 base of the junction left unmatched. The CDR3 region has the DNA TGTGCCAGCAGCACTAGCGAAGAGACCCAGTACTTC. As protein: CASSTSEETQYF.

At least ten counts were recorded for this clonotype. The rearrangement links TRBV19 to TRBJ1-6; tentative D call: TRBD1 (5 bases). CDR1 and CDR2 (germline): LNHDA, SQIVND (reference sequence). This CDR3 contains 13 residues. The V and J ends lost 6 bases and 6 bases respectively, with 9 bases between them. For the CDR3, the DNA is TGTGCCAGTAGGGACATCGTTAATTCACCCCTCCACTTT. Translation: CASRDIVNSPLHF.

This clonotype was detected many times. This chain links TRBV7-9 with TRBJ2-7; TRBD1 matches 8 bases. V lost 4 bases and J lost 4; bases outside the gene matches: 9. The CDR3 covers 15 residues. CDR1 and CDR2 from the germline V gene are SEHNR and FQNEAQ (reference sequence). The CDR3 sequence: CASSSVWTGSYEQYF. The DNA for the CDR3 is TGTGCCAGCAGCTCGGTGTGGACAGGGAGTTACGAGCAGTACTTC.

This clonotype came up a few times. The chain combines TRBV5-5 with TRBJ2-7, with a possible D match to TRBD1 (6 bases). CDR3 length: 15 residues. V was shortened by 2 bases and J by 5 bases, with 17 bases between the two germline ends. Germline CDR1 and CDR2: SGHKS and YYEKEE (reference sequence). The CDR3 DNA reads as TGTGCCAGCAGCTTCCCCCAGGGGACCGGGGACGAGCAGTACTTC. This encodes CASSFPQGTGDEQYF.

At least ten counts were recorded for this clonotype. V and J are TRBV5-8 and TRBJ2-7; D is ambiguous. Germline CDR1 is SGHTS and CDR2 is YDEGEE. The CDR3 runs to 13 residues. The V and J ends lost 0 bases and 2 bases respectively, with 6 bases between them. CDR3 sequence reads: CASSLAAPYEQYF. CDR3 DNA sequence: TGTGCCAGCAGCTTGGCCGCCCCCTACGAGCAGTACTTC.

V gene TRBV25-1 combines with J gene TRBJ1-2; perhaps TRBD1 as D (5 bases). Germline values: CDR1 MGHDK, CDR2 SYGVNS. Between the trimmed V and J ends, which lost 4 bases and 1 base, there was a span of 19 bases. This CDR3 is 17 amino acids long. CDR3 nucleotides: TGTGCCAGCAGTGCTAGAGCCCCGTTGGGGCTTAACTATGGCTACACCTTC. Encoded protein: CASSARAPLGLNYGYTF.

This clonotype showed up many times. The chain combines TRBV20-1 with TRBJ1-6; a possible D gene is TRBD1 (6 bases). CDR1 DFQATT and CDR2 SNEGSKA come from the germline V gene (reference sequence). V was trimmed by 0 bases and J by 8 bases, leaving 11 bases between them. The CDR3 loop spans 14 amino acids. The CDR3 region has the DNA TGCAGTGCTAGAGAGGGCAGGGGACATTCACCCCTCCACTTT. It encodes CSAREGRGHSPLHF.

Ten or more counts support this clonotype. This chain joins TRBV29-1 and TRBJ1-2; maybe TRBD1 (5 bases). The length of the CDR3 is 13 residues. Germline V gives CDR1 SQVTM, CDR2 ANQGSEA. The V and J ends lost 5 bases and 8 bases respectively, with 18 bases between them. The CDR3 loop reads CSVFWDPKRGYTF. DNA of the CDR3: TGCAGCGTTTTTTGGGACCCCAAAAGAGGCTACACCTTC. Combining the CDR3 with reference TRBV29-1 and TRBJ1-2 gives the whole variable domain SAVISQKPSRDICQRGTSLTIQCQVDSQVTMMFWYRQQPGQSLTLIATANQGSEATYESGFVIDKFPISRPNLTFSTLTVSNMSPEDSSIYLCSVFWDPKRGYTFGSGTRLTVV.